The clone carrying this T cell receptor beta chain was seen a few times. The entry originates in a study of blood T cell repertoires in COVID-19. Across the study: Some COVID-19 samples were acute and others convalescent; all came from the United States, Italy and Spain.

Some clones are missing from TCRdb's copy, which holds only in-frame ones; the method was immunoSEQ multiplex PCR. The sample consists of a few hundred thousand clones, about 82% of them appearing once. Trimming shortened V by 2 bases and J by 0 bases, and 18 bases separated the two germline ends. CDR3 length: 18 residues. Looked up from germline, CDR1 is SGHRS and CDR2 is YFSETQ. The chain carries TRBV5-1 and TRBJ2-4, with D perhaps TRBD2 (7 bases). This clonotype was obtained from a woman aged 50 to 60 with acute or convalescent COVID-19. What was sequenced was peripheral blood. CDR3 in amino acids: CASSLDNTGRVAKNIQYF. The CDR3 region has the DNA TGCGCCAGCAGCTTAGATAATACAGGGAGGGTAGCCAAAAACATTCAGTACTTC.